Listed below are T cell receptor beta chains from one sample, sequenced in a study of neurological immune-mediated disorders. TCRdb re-called the 5' RACE reads through MiXCR, storing one row per CDR3 protein. The sample consists of 77,000 or so distinct CDR3 sequences, under 10% of them appearing once. The sample taken for sequencing was PBMCs. These receptors were taken from a man in his forties or fifties in good health. The CDR3 runs from the conserved cysteine through the conserved F or W. Fields, in order: J gene, CDR3 length, clone size, D gene, V gene, CDR3 protein, CDR3 DNA. The D gene is left open where the match is weak. Size is stated for part of the rows, as once, few or many counts, or as a class when the clone is expanded.

J gene: TRBJ1-2; CDR3 length: 16; clone size: many; D gene: -; V gene: TRBV28; CDR3 protein: CASSPNGRAFNYGYTF; CDR3 DNA: TGTGCCAGCAGTCCAAACGGCAGGGCGTTTAACTATGGCTACACCTTC
J gene: TRBJ2-7; CDR3 length: 14; clone size: many; D gene: TRBD2; V gene: TRBV27; CDR3 protein: CASSLGLAGDEQYF; CDR3 DNA: TGTGCCAGCAGTCTCGGACTAGCGGGAGACGAGCAGTACTTC
J gene: TRBJ2-7; CDR3 length: 15; clone size: few; D gene: TRBD1; V gene: TRBV28; CDR3 protein: CASSLGAGGIYEQYF; CDR3 DNA: TGTGCCAGCAGCCTCGGGGCAGGGGGCATCTACGAGCAGTACTTC
J gene: TRBJ2-5; CDR3 length: 14; clone size: many; D gene: TRBD1; V gene: TRBV12-3/TRBV12-4; CDR3 protein: CASSPGQPQETQYF; CDR3 DNA: TGTGCCAGCAGCCCGGGACAGCCACAAGAGACCCAGTACTTC
J gene: TRBJ2-4; CDR3 length: 15; clone size: many; D gene: -; V gene: TRBV12-3/TRBV12-4; CDR3 protein: CASSRAGTPKNIQYF; CDR3 DNA: TGTGCCAGCAGCCGTGCCGGGACCCCCAAAAACATTCAGTACTTC
J gene: TRBJ2-7; CDR3 length: 17; clone size: -; D gene: TRBD1; V gene: TRBV28; CDR3 protein: CASRKDRGGVNSYEQYF; CDR3 DNA: TGTGCCAGCAGGAAGGACAGGGGCGGCGTAAATTCCTACGAGCAGTACTTC
J gene: TRBJ1-1; CDR3 length: 15; clone size: many; D gene: -; V gene: TRBV5-5; CDR3 protein: CASSLGGVRNTEAFF; CDR3 DNA: TGTGCCAGCAGTCTCGGGGGGGTGAGGAACACTGAAGCTTTCTTT
J gene: TRBJ2-7; CDR3 length: 14; clone size: -; D gene: TRBD1; V gene: TRBV27; CDR3 protein: CASRRQGETREQYF; CDR3 DNA: TGTGCCAGCAGGAGACAGGGGGAGACGCGAGAGCAGTACTTC
J gene: TRBJ2-1; CDR3 length: 15; clone size: few; D gene: TRBD2; V gene: TRBV18; CDR3 protein: CASSRTSGDYNEQFF; CDR3 DNA: TGTGCCAGCTCAAGGACTAGCGGCGACTACAATGAGCAGTTCTTC
J gene: TRBJ1-2; CDR3 length: 15; clone size: many; D gene: -; V gene: TRBV3-1; CDR3 protein: CASSQPDWDFGGYTF; CDR3 DNA: TGTGCCAGCAGCCAACCTGATTGGGACTTCGGTGGCTACACCTTC
J gene: TRBJ2-3; CDR3 length: 15; clone size: many; D gene: -; V gene: TRBV20-1; CDR3 protein: CSARFSGKQADTQYF; CDR3 DNA: TGCAGTGCTAGATTCAGTGGGAAACAGGCAGATACGCAGTATTTT
J gene: TRBJ2-1; CDR3 length: 16; clone size: -; D gene: TRBD2; V gene: TRBV6-1; CDR3 protein: CASSESGGGPYDEQFF; CDR3 DNA: TGTGCCAGCAGTGAATCGGGCGGGGGTCCCTACGATGAGCAGTTCTTC
J gene: TRBJ1-1; CDR3 length: 13; clone size: many; D gene: -; V gene: TRBV14; CDR3 protein: CASSQTLGTEAFF; CDR3 DNA: TGTGCCAGCAGCCAAACCCTCGGCACTGAAGCTTTCTTT
J gene: TRBJ1-1; CDR3 length: 14; clone size: -; D gene: -; V gene: TRBV18; CDR3 protein: CASSQAAANTEAFF; CDR3 DNA: TGTGCCAGCTCCCAAGCGGCAGCGAACACTGAAGCTTTCTTT
J gene: TRBJ2-7; CDR3 length: 14; clone size: many; D gene: TRBD1; V gene: TRBV5-1; CDR3 protein: CASSVDRGAYEQYF; CDR3 DNA: TGCGCCAGCAGCGTCGACAGGGGGGCCTACGAGCAGTACTTC
J gene: TRBJ1-4; CDR3 length: 13; clone size: -; D gene: -; V gene: TRBV20-1; CDR3 protein: CSARDSSNEKLFF; CDR3 DNA: TGCAGTGCTAGGGACAGTTCTAATGAAAAACTGTTTTTT
J gene: TRBJ2-6; CDR3 length: 18; clone size: many; D gene: -; V gene: TRBV6-5; CDR3 protein: CASTLREQGRSGANVLTF; CDR3 DNA: TGTGCCAGCACCCTACGCGAGCAGGGCCGCAGTGGGGCCAACGTCCTGACTTTC
J gene: TRBJ2-3; CDR3 length: 18; clone size: many; D gene: -; V gene: TRBV29-1; CDR3 protein: CSVEAISGQDFSTDTQYF; CDR3 DNA: TGCAGCGTTGAAGCCATCAGCGGGCAGGACTTTAGCACAGATACGCAGTATTTT
J gene: TRBJ2-3; CDR3 length: 13; clone size: many; D gene: -; V gene: TRBV7-8; CDR3 protein: CASTGPYTDTQYF; CDR3 DNA: TGTGCCAGCACGGGACCTTACACAGATACGCAGTATTTT
J gene: TRBJ2-1; CDR3 length: 14; clone size: many; D gene: -; V gene: TRBV20-1; CDR3 protein: CSARLPLREGEQFF; CDR3 DNA: TGCAGTGCTAGGCTCCCTCTGCGAGAGGGTGAGCAGTTCTTC
J gene: TRBJ1-4; CDR3 length: 12; clone size: many; D gene: -; V gene: TRBV12-3/TRBV12-4; CDR3 protein: CASSPLGVKLFF; CDR3 DNA: TGTGCCAGCAGTCCATTGGGGGTGAAACTGTTTTTT
J gene: TRBJ1-3; CDR3 length: 17; clone size: many; D gene: -; V gene: TRBV5-1; CDR3 protein: CASSVDLAERSGNTIYF; CDR3 DNA: TGCGCCAGCAGCGTCGACTTAGCAGAAAGGTCTGGAAACACCATATATTTT
J gene: TRBJ1-2; CDR3 length: 13; clone size: -; D gene: -; V gene: TRBV20-1; CDR3 protein: CSAQDRSAYGYAF; CDR3 DNA: TGCAGCGCACAAGACAGGTCCGCTTATGGCTACGCCTTC
J gene: TRBJ2-3; CDR3 length: 14; clone size: few; D gene: -; V gene: TRBV30; CDR3 protein: CAWREGGRTDTQYF; CDR3 DNA: TGTGCCTGGAGAGAGGGTGGACGCACAGATACGCAGTATTTT
J gene: TRBJ1-3; CDR3 length: 12; clone size: many; D gene: -; V gene: TRBV28; CDR3 protein: CASSLRGNTIYF; CDR3 DNA: TGTGCCAGCAGCCTCCGAGGAAACACCATATATTTT
J gene: TRBJ2-3; CDR3 length: 17; clone size: many; D gene: TRBD1; V gene: TRBV5-1; CDR3 protein: CASSLDPTGASTDTQYF; CDR3 DNA: TGCGCCAGCAGCTTGGACCCGACAGGGGCGTCCACAGATACGCAGTATTTT
J gene: TRBJ1-6; CDR3 length: 14; clone size: many; D gene: TRBD1; V gene: TRBV5-5; CDR3 protein: CASSLTGGNSPLHF; CDR3 DNA: TGTGCCAGCAGCTTGACAGGGGGTAATTCACCCCTCCACTTT
J gene: TRBJ2-7; CDR3 length: 11; clone size: many; D gene: -; V gene: TRBV7-2; CDR3 protein: CASSLRWEQYF; CDR3 DNA: TGTGCCAGCAGCTTACGTTGGGAGCAGTACTTC
J gene: TRBJ1-3; CDR3 length: 16; clone size: many; D gene: -; V gene: TRBV7-3; CDR3 protein: CASSPGGVTGGNTIYF; CDR3 DNA: TGTGCCAGCAGCCCCGGTGGCGTTACGGGCGGAAACACCATATATTTT
J gene: TRBJ2-1; CDR3 length: 13; clone size: -; D gene: -; V gene: TRBV10-3; CDR3 protein: CAISDLPKGEQFF; CDR3 DNA: TGTGCCATCAGTGACCTGCCGAAGGGTGAGCAGTTCTTC
J gene: TRBJ2-3; CDR3 length: 13; clone size: many; D gene: -; V gene: TRBV6-1; CDR3 protein: CASSDGDQDTQYF; CDR3 DNA: TGTGCCAGCAGTGACGGGGATCAAGATACGCAGTATTTT
J gene: TRBJ1-3; CDR3 length: 15; clone size: many; D gene: -; V gene: TRBV29-1; CDR3 protein: CSAKPTTGTGNTIYF; CDR3 DNA: TGCAGCGCCAAACCCACAACAGGGACTGGAAACACCATATATTTT
J gene: TRBJ2-5; CDR3 length: 14; clone size: many; D gene: TRBD2; V gene: TRBV28; CDR3 protein: CASSRTRSQETQYF; CDR3 DNA: TGTGCCAGCAGTAGGACTAGGAGCCAAGAGACCCAGTACTTC
J gene: TRBJ1-4; CDR3 length: 14; clone size: many; D gene: -; V gene: TRBV20-1; CDR3 protein: CSARDRGTNEKLFF; CDR3 DNA: TGCAGTGCTAGAGATCGTGGGACTAATGAAAAACTGTTTTTT
J gene: TRBJ1-5; CDR3 length: 14; clone size: many; D gene: -; V gene: TRBV9; CDR3 protein: CASSVEGGSQPQHF; CDR3 DNA: TGTGCCAGCAGCGTAGAAGGGGGTAGTCAGCCCCAGCATTTT
J gene: TRBJ2-1; CDR3 length: 16; clone size: many; D gene: TRBD2; V gene: TRBV5-5; CDR3 protein: CASSLGGSGSLYEQFF; CDR3 DNA: TGTGCCAGCAGCTTGGGGGGTAGCGGGAGTCTATATGAGCAGTTCTTC
J gene: TRBJ2-7; CDR3 length: 16; clone size: many; D gene: TRBD2; V gene: TRBV5-1; CDR3 protein: CASSLGGLAGVSEQYF; CDR3 DNA: TGCGCCAGCAGCTTGGGGGGACTAGCGGGAGTGTCCGAGCAGTACTTC